The clone carrying this T cell receptor (beta chain) turned up a few times. Its target is not known. PCR primers comprised 60 Vbeta and 13 Jbeta primers. Method: immunoSEQ multiplex PCR; TCRdb's copy keeps in-frame clones and lacks some. The sample includes about 98,000 clones, 69% of them seen just once. CDR3 length equals 14 residues. Germline V lookup: CDR1 LGHNA, CDR2 YSLEER. V was clipped by 2 bases and J by 5 bases, with 12 bases between them. The record originates from a study of cytomegalovirus exposure and HLA in healthy donors. Study results and caveats: Highly shared variants forming one cluster were likely a sequencing artifact.

V and J are TRBV4-3 and TRBJ2-5, with TRBD1 as a possible D gene (6 bases). The specimen sequenced was PBMCs. This receptor was identified in a female donor in good health and CMV-seronegative. Here the CDR3 reads CASSQFGRGETQYF. DNA of the CDR3: TGCGCCAGCAGCCAATTCGGAAGGGGGGAGACCCAGTACTTC.